These 20 T cell receptor beta chains were sequenced from one sample in a study of identical twins. TCRdb used MiXCR to reprocess the 5' RACE reads, holding one entry per CDR3 protein. The table includes 350,000 or so distinct CDR3 sequences, around an eighth detected once. The sample also formed part of further work on yellow fever vaccine responses in identical twins.

Sample: CD8+ T cells sorted from blood. The receptors were gathered from a woman younger than 35 in good health.

Only a few counts were recorded for this clonotype. V and J are TRBV6-5 and TRBJ2-7; possibly TRBD1 for D (5 bases). Trimming took off 10 bases at V and 3 bases at J, with 13 bases between the two ends. The CDR3 spans 12 residues. Germline CDR1 is MNHEY and CDR2 is SVGAGI. DNA for the CDR3: TGTGCCACGACAGACAGAGACTACGAGCAGTACTTC. This translates into CATTDRDYEQYF.

This clonotype was counted ten times or more. V and J are TRBV9 and TRBJ2-3; the D is unclear. Germline values: CDR1 SGDLS, CDR2 YYNGEE. The CDR3 consists of 12 residues. The V gene lost 0 bases and the J gene lost 5 bases, with 4 bases spanning the gap. CDR3 protein: CASSVGRDTQYF. The CDR3, as DNA: TGTGCCAGCAGCGTAGGCAGAGATACGCAGTATTTT. Full variable domain (remainder filled in from reference TRBV9 and TRBJ2-3): DSGVTQTPKHLITATGQRVTLRCSPRSGDLSVYWYQQSLDQGLQFLIQYYNGEERAKGNILERFSAQQFPDLHSELNLSSLELGDSALYFCASSVGRDTQYFGPGTRLTVL.

The gene calls are TRBV5-1 and TRBJ2-7, with D possibly TRBD2 on 6 matching bases. The ends were cut back, 0 bases at V and 6 bases at J, with 13 bases in the middle. Germline V gene data show CDR1 as SGHRS and CDR2 as YFSETQ. This CDR3 comprises 14 residues. CDR3 coding DNA: TGCGCCAGCAGCTTGGGAGGGGACGGGAGCGAGCAGTACGTC. Its protein is CASSLGGDGSEQYV.

V is TRBV20-1 and J is TRBJ2-5; TRBD2 is a possible D gene (6 bases). Germline assignment: CDR1 DFQATT and CDR2 SNEGSKA (reference sequence). V lost 6 bases and J lost 5, with 19 bases in between. The length of the CDR3 is 14 residues. For the CDR3, the DNA is TGCAGTGCCCTACTAGCTCGGGGAGTGGAGACCCAGTACTTC. Translating gives CSALLARGVETQYF.

In this sample, this clonotype turned up many times. The gene calls are TRBV28 and TRBJ2-1; D ambiguous. The CDR3 length is 13 residues. V shed 3 bases and J shed 0 bases, with 3 bases lying between them. Germline-derived CDR1 and CDR2 are MDHEN and SYDVKM. The CDR3 DNA sequence: TGTGCCAGCAGTTTCAGCTCCTACAATGAGCAGTTCTTC. It specifies CASSFSSYNEQFF.

The sample holds many counts of this clonotype. J is TRBJ1-5 and V is TRBV27; possible D gene TRBD1, 6 bases. The CDR3 covers 15 residues. Germline CDR1 reads MNHEY; CDR2 reads SMNVEV (reference sequence). Trimming removed 2 bases at V and 5 bases at J, with 13 bases between. The DNA of the CDR3 is TGTGCCAGCAGTTTACGCCGCGGGGGCGATCAGCCCCAGCATTTT. This encodes CASSLRRGGDQPQHF.

This clonotype was counted between two and nine times. This chain connects TRBV12-3 or TRBV12-4 to TRBJ2-5; D is perhaps TRBD2 (5 bases). Between the trimmed V and J ends, which lost 7 bases and 5 bases, there was a span of 14 bases. The CDR3 contains 13 residues. The CDR3 DNA follows: TGTGCCAGCACCTGGACTGGTAATGAGACCCAGTACTTC. Translated: CASTWTGNETQYF.

CDR3 nucleotide sequence: TGTGCCAGCAGTTACTCCCTCGGGACAGAAAAAGAGACCCAGTACTTC. Residues: CASSYSLGTEKETQYF. The genes are TRBV6-5 and TRBJ2-5, with 7 bases matching TRBD1. CDR1 is MNHEY, CDR2 SVGAGI, per germline. The trim removed 0 bases at V and 3 bases at J, leaving 7 bases unmatched. The length of the CDR3 is 16 residues.

This clonotype was observed a few times. J is TRBJ2-5 and V is TRBV3-1; 11 nucleotides match TRBD2. Germline assignment: CDR1 LGHDT and CDR2 YNNKEL (reference sequence). The CDR3 covers 17 residues. The junction had 13 bases not matched to a gene; V was cut back by 7 bases and J by 3 bases. CDR3 protein: CASTSRVQTSGKETQYF. The CDR3 bases are TGTGCCAGCACCTCTCGGGTTCAGACTAGCGGGAAAGAGACCCAGTACTTC.

This clonotype has just a few counts. CDR3 nucleotides: TGTGCCAGCGGGGGGTCGTTCGTAGCGAACACCGGGGAGCTGTTTTTT. Amino acid sequence: CASGGSFVANTGELFF. The chain has TRBV2 and TRBJ2-2; D possibly corresponds to TRBD2 (6 bases). Trimming removed 8 bases from V and 0 bases from J, with 16 bases in between. The CDR3 extends over 16 amino acids. Germline CDR1 is SNHLY and CDR2 is FYNNEI. Together with reference TRBV2 and TRBJ2-2, the CDR3 gives the full variable domain: EPEVTQTPSHQVTQMGQEVILRCVPISNHLYFYWYRQILGQKVEFLVSFYNNEISEKSEIFDDQFSVERPDGSNFTLKIRSTKLEDSAMYFCASGGSFVANTGELFFGEGSRLTVL.

This clonotype was detected a few times. This chain joins TRBV11-1 and TRBJ2-7, with 12 positions matching TRBD2. Losses at the gene ends were 1 base for V and 2 bases for J; bases not matched to a gene: 18. CDR1 is SGHAT, CDR2 FQDESV, per germline (reference sequence). This CDR3 region has 21 residues. CDR3 sequence (DNA): TGTGCCAGCAGCTTAGTCCGGGAAGGCCGTGGGTCTAGCGGGAGGGCCTACGAGCAGTACTTC. It encodes CASSLVREGRGSSGRAYEQYF.

This clonotype turned up a few times. V is TRBV14 and J is TRBJ2-3; D might be TRBD1 (5 bases). V lost 1 base to trimming and J lost 3 bases, with 11 bases between them. This CDR3 is built from 15 residues. The V gene's germline CDR1 is SGHDN and CDR2 FVKESK. In DNA, the CDR3 is TGTGCCAGCAGCCAAGGGGGCAGGTGGACAGATACGCAGTATTTT. Its translation is CASSQGGRWTDTQYF.

Ten or more counts support this clonotype. The DNA is omitted, as the CDR3 cannot be located on it reliably, and the CDR3 follows TCRdb's listing. The chain is built from TRBV20-1 and TRBJ2-7; TRBD1 reflects the table's D call only, with no check against the DNA. The CDR3 length equals 16 residues, ends included. Germline-derived CDR1 and CDR2 are DFQATT and SNEGSKA (reference sequence). The CDR3 sequence is CSARDLDKAMGYEQYV.

J is TRBJ2-7 and V is TRBV7-2; D unresolved. The CDR3 is 14 amino acids. The V and J ends lost 1 base and 2 bases respectively, with 9 bases between them. In germline, CDR1 is SGHTA, CDR2 FQGNSA. The chain's CDR3 is CASSLGGRPYEQYV. The CDR3 nucleotides are TGTGCCAGCAGCTTAGGAGGAAGACCCTACGAGCAGTACGTC.

This clonotype was detected a few times. The chain recombines TRBV12-3 or TRBV12-4 with TRBJ1-1, with 7 nucleotides matching TRBD1. This CDR3 region has 19 residues. Trimming at V came to 4 bases and at J to 0 bases, leaving 17 bases not matched to a gene. The CDR3 DNA sequence: TGTGCCAGCAGTTACCCCTACGTACAGGGGAGACGGATGAACACTGAAGCTTTCTTT. Translated: CASSYPYVQGRRMNTEAFF.

This clonotype appeared a few times. The V and J genes are TRBV15 and TRBJ2-5; no definite D call. Trimming shortened V by 0 bases and J by 4 bases, and 12 bases separated the two germline ends. CDR1 and CDR2 (germline): LNHNV, YYDKDF (reference sequence). The CDR3 totals 15 residues. The CDR3 DNA reads as TGTGCCACCAGCAGAGATTGGGCAACCGGAGAGACCCAGTACTTC. Protein sequence: CATSRDWATGETQYF.

This chain joins TRBV7-3 and TRBJ2-3, with 8 bases that match TRBD2. Unmatched junction bases numbered 5, after V lost 5 bases and J lost 4 bases. Germline lookup yields CDR1 SGHTA and CDR2 FQGTGA. The CDR3 is made up of 14 amino acids. CDR3 sequence reads: CASSPGGAADTQYF. The CDR3 DNA sequence: TGTGCCAGCAGCCCGGGGGGGGCGGCAGATACGCAGTATTTT.

The chain employs TRBV2 and TRBJ2-6; TRBD1 aligns across 8 bases. In germline, CDR1 is SNHLY, CDR2 FYNNEI. Trimming cost V 5 bases and J 4 bases; bases outside gene matches: 4. The length of the CDR3 is 15 residues. The DNA of the CDR3 is TGTGCCAGCAGTCAGGGGGCGTACGGGGCCAACGTCCTGACTTTC. This gives the protein CASSQGAYGANVLTF.

This clonotype was detected a few times. The gene calls are TRBV27 and TRBJ1-5; weak D call: TRBD1 (6 bases). The CDR3 has 16 residues. Looked up from germline, CDR1 is MNHEY and CDR2 is SMNVEV (reference sequence). V was cut by 3 bases and J by 4 bases, with 16 bases left in between. DNA for the CDR3: TGTGCCAGCAGTTTCCTCTCGGGGGGGCATAATCAGCCCCAGCATTTT. It codes for CASSFLSGGHNQPQHF.

V and J are TRBV27 and TRBJ2-3, with 10 bases matching TRBD1. Trimming at V came to 0 bases and at J to 7 bases, leaving 4 bases not matched to a gene. CDR1 is MNHEY and CDR2 is SMNVEV in the germline V gene (reference sequence). The CDR3 has 15 amino acids. CDR3 bases: TGTGCCAGCAGTTTATCGGACAGGGGGTGGAATACGCAGTATTTT. It encodes CASSLSDRGWNTQYF.